Below are 30 T cell receptor beta chains sequenced from a single sample in a study of blood T cells in healthy people across ages. For the second PCR, which ran for roughly 7 to 11 cycles, a sample-barcoded 5' primer and a J-beta primer mix were used. MiXCR, applied by TCRdb to the 5' RACE reads, yields one record per CDR3 protein. The data show around 800,000 distinct CDR3 sequences, more than 25% seen once. In addition, the sample was reused for a study of T cells of mothers and their children.

Sequencing was done on a sample of blood. The receptor source for this set is a boy aged 5-17 years in good health.

This clonotype was picked up a small number of times. The J gene is TRBJ1-1, the V gene TRBV6-5; D not certain. In germline, CDR1 is MNHEY, CDR2 SVGAGI. The CDR3 loop spans 14 amino acids. The germline V and J ends were trimmed by 6 bases and 1 base, with 12 bases remaining between them. CDR3 region: CASRAGWENTEAFF. The DNA of the CDR3 is TGTGCCAGCAGGGCTGGATGGGAGAACACTGAAGCTTTCTTT.

The chain has TRBV12-3 or TRBV12-4 and TRBJ1-5, with TRBD1 matching 9 bases. Losses at the gene ends were 3 bases for V and 5 bases for J; bases not matched to a gene: 8. The CDR3 covers 16 residues. The DNA of the CDR3 is TGTGCCAGCAGTTTTGCCGACAGGGGGGGTTATCAGCCCCAGCATTTT. Encoded protein: CASSFADRGGYQPQHF.

The chain links TRBV18 to TRBJ1-5, with D possibly matching TRBD1 (5 bases). V shed 3 bases and J shed 9 bases, with 15 bases lying between them. The CDR3 length is 14 residues. Germline V gene sequence: CDR1 KGHSH, CDR2 LQKENI. The chain's CDR3 is CASSPGLQSAPQHF. The CDR3 region has the DNA TGTGCCAGCTCACCGGGACTACAATCAGCGCCCCAGCATTTT.

The rearrangement links TRBV3-1 to TRBJ2-5; D remains unclear. Germline CDR1 reads LGHDT; CDR2 reads YNNKEL (reference sequence). V lost 0 bases and J 2 bases, leaving 10 bases between the germline ends. The CDR3 totals 15 residues. CDR3: CASSQDPSEQETQYF. The CDR3 coding sequence is TGTGCCAGCAGCCAAGATCCATCGGAGCAAGAGACCCAGTACTTC.

A few counts support this clonotype. This chain links TRBV27 with TRBJ2-5, with TRBD1 identical over 7 bases. V was clipped by 3 bases and J by 6 bases; unmatched bases: 4. Looked up from germline, CDR1 is MNHEY and CDR2 is SMNVEV (reference sequence). This CDR3 is 13 amino acids long. The CDR3: CASSFNRGKTQYF. The CDR3 DNA reads TGTGCCAGCAGTTTCAACAGGGGAAAGACCCAGTACTTC.

This sequence joins TRBV18 and TRBJ1-1; D ambiguous. In germline, CDR1 is KGHSH, CDR2 LQKENI. V shed 0 bases and J shed 1 base, with 9 bases lying between them. The CDR3 spans 15 residues. CDR3 loop: CASSPPSMENTEAFF. DNA for the CDR3: TGTGCCAGCTCACCACCGTCGATGGAGAACACTGAAGCTTTCTTT. The whole variable domain, filled in from reference TRBV18 and TRBJ1-1, reads NAGVMQNPRHLVRRRGQEARLRCSPMKGHSHVYWYRQLPEEGLKFMVYLQKENIIDESGMPKERFSAEFPKEGPSILRIQQVVRGDSAAYFCASSPPSMENTEAFFGQGTRLTVV.

The chain links TRBV27 to TRBJ2-5; 10 positions match TRBD1. The CDR3 extends over 17 amino acids. CDR1 and CDR2 (germline): MNHEY, SMNVEV (reference sequence). J gave up 5 bases and V 0 bases, and 9 bases lay outside the gene matches. As DNA, the CDR3 is TGTGCCAGCAGTTTATCGATAGGGGACAGGGGAGGGGAGACCCAGTACTTC. Its translation: CASSLSIGDRGGETQYF.

This clonotype came up a few times. The V and J genes are TRBV29-1 and TRBJ2-1; unclear D gene. The end of the DNA fits TRBJ2-5 better, so the J call may be wrong. Germline assignment: CDR1 SQVTM and CDR2 ANQGSEA. The CDR3 has 13 amino acids. CDR3: CSVAPHGLETQYF. CDR3 nucleotides: TGCAGCGTTGCCCCTCATGGGCTAGAGACCCAGTACTTC.

The chain has TRBV5-1 and TRBJ1-2; D possibly corresponds to TRBD1 (6 bases). The ends were cut back, 5 bases at V and 0 bases at J, with 14 bases in the middle. The CDR3 has 15 amino acids. Germline values: CDR1 SGHRS, CDR2 YFSETQ. The chain's CDR3 is CASRGLAGANYGYTF. CDR3 DNA sequence: TGCGCCAGCAGGGGCTTGGCAGGGGCTAACTATGGCTACACCTTC.

This clonotype has only one observation. The chain employs TRBV11-2 and TRBJ1-1, with D unclear. The V end lost 2 bases, the J end lost 1 base, and 11 bases lay between the germline ends. The CDR3 loop spans 15 amino acids. Germline loops: CDR1 SGHAT, CDR2 FQNNGV. This CDR3 is CASSLLTGSNTEAFF. The CDR3 DNA is TGTGCCAGCAGCTTATTAACGGGATCGAACACTGAAGCTTTCTTT.

The chain couples TRBV9 to TRBJ1-3, with a possible D match to TRBD1 (6 bases). V lost 4 bases, J lost 0 bases, and 14 bases lay in between. The germline V gene encodes CDR1 SGDLS and CDR2 YYNGEE. CDR3 length equals 16 residues. The CDR3: CASSPEGGGSGNTIYF. Written as DNA, the CDR3 is TGTGCCAGCAGCCCCGAGGGGGGGGGCTCTGGAAACACCATATATTTT.

This clonotype was counted a few times. The chain joins TRBV2 to TRBJ2-2; 12 nucleotides match TRBD2. The CDR3 is 16 amino acids. The V gene's germline CDR1 is SNHLY and CDR2 FYNNEI. The V segment lost 9 bases and the J segment 0 bases; nucleotides outside the gene matches: 5. CDR3 loop: CARGLAGTANTGELFF. DNA of the CDR3: TGTGCCAGGGGACTAGCGGGTACCGCGAACACCGGGGAGCTGTTTTTT.

The CDR3 region has the DNA TGTGCCATCAGTGAGTTTAGAGTTGCCAGCTCTGGAAACACCATATATTTT. Protein sequence: CAISEFRVASSGNTIYF. This sequence joins TRBV10-3 and TRBJ1-3; D not resolved. The V end was cut by 1 base, the J end by 0 bases, with 13 bases between. The germline CDR1 and CDR2 sequences are ENHRY and SYGVKD. This CDR3 has 17 amino acids.

The V gene is TRBV29-1, the J gene TRBJ2-5; D is tentatively TRBD1 or TRBD2 (7 bases each). The last part of the DNA fits TRBJ2-7 better; the J call may be wrong. CDR1 and CDR2 from the germline V gene are SQVTM and ANQGSEA. The CDR3 runs 12 residues. For the CDR3, the DNA is TGCAGCGCCCGACAGGGAGGGCGCGAGCAGTACTTC. It yields the protein CSARQGGREQYF.

This clonotype was recorded a few times. This CDR3 reads CASSLAGQGDQPQHF. The CDR3 DNA sequence: TGTGCCAGCAGCTTAGCGGGGCAGGGGGATCAGCCCCAGCATTTT. The V gene is TRBV7-9, the J gene TRBJ1-5; 7 bases agree with TRBD1. The CDR3 is made up of 15 amino acids. V was pared by 0 bases and J by 5 bases, with 4 bases of the junction left unmatched. Germline lookup yields CDR1 SEHNR and CDR2 FQNEAQ (reference sequence).

The chain recombines TRBV9 with TRBJ2-5; 9 nucleotides agree with TRBD1. The ends lost 4 bases at V and 0 bases at J; junction bases unmatched: 4. Germline CDR1 is SGDLS and CDR2 is YYNGEE. This CDR3 region has 15 residues. The CDR3 protein is CASSRTGANQETQYF. CDR3 in DNA: TGTGCCAGCAGCCGGACAGGGGCGAACCAAGAGACCCAGTACTTC.

This clonotype was seen a few times. The chain recombines TRBV10-3 with TRBJ2-5; D is unresolved. Trimming took 0 bases from V and 4 from J, leaving 15 bases between them. CDR1 is ENHRY and CDR2 is SYGVKD in the germline V gene. The CDR3 is 16 residues long. For the CDR3, the DNA is TGTGCCATCAGTGAGTCGGGCCCCCAAATCGGAGAGACCCAGTACTTC. Translating gives CAISESGPQIGETQYF.

The rearrangement links TRBV7-2 to TRBJ1-4, with D uncertain. Germline V gene data show CDR1 as SGHTA and CDR2 as FQGNSA. The CDR3 has 15 amino acids. The V and J ends lost 2 bases and 6 bases respectively, with 13 bases between them. CDR3 sequence (DNA): TGTGCCAGCAGCTTATCCACAGAGTTGCATGAAAAACTGTTTTTT. Protein product: CASSLSTELHEKLFF.

In its sample, this clonotype was seen a few times. This rearrangement joins TRBV4-1 to TRBJ2-1; 8 nucleotides match TRBD1. Per the germline V gene, CDR1 is MGHRA and CDR2 is YSYEKL. The CDR3 sequence is 16 residues long. V trimming: 4 bases; J trimming: 7 bases; junction bases outside the gene matches: 12. The CDR3 region has the DNA TGCGCCAGCAGCCGACCGCAGGGGGCCCCGGGTAATGAGCAGTTCTTC. Amino acid sequence: CASSRPQGAPGNEQFF.

The chain has TRBV20-1 and TRBJ1-1, with D perhaps TRBD1 (5 bases). Deletions cut 6 bases from V and 8 bases from J, with 16 bases between. The germline CDR1 and CDR2 sequences are DFQATT and SNEGSKA (reference sequence). CDR3 size: 12 residues. The CDR3 spells CSALSGDIEAFF. The CDR3 coding sequence is TGCAGTGCCCTGTCGGGGGATATCGAAGCTTTCTTT.

As regards this clonotype: Germline is not matched at one junction end, which may reflect a read error. CDR3 nucleotides: TGCGCCAGCAGCGACGGGACAGTCAATCAGCCCCAGCACTTT. This translates into CASSDGTVNQPQHF. The rearrangement links TRBV5-1 to TRBJ1-5, with 7 bases lining up with TRBD1. This CDR3 is 14 amino acids long. Germline V gives CDR1 SGHRS, CDR2 YFSETQ.

The rearrangement joins TRBV7-9 to TRBJ2-4; no clear D. The CDR3 covers 17 residues. Germline V CDR1 and CDR2: SEHNR, FQNEAQ (reference sequence). The V end lost 2 bases, the J end lost 0 bases, and 14 bases lay between the germline ends. The CDR3 sequence: CASSLYGKDLAKNIQYF. DNA of the CDR3: TGTGCCAGCAGCTTATACGGAAAGGATCTAGCCAAAAACATTCAGTACTTC.

This chain joins TRBV3-1 and TRBJ1-1; a possible D gene is TRBD1 (5 bases). Per germline, CDR1 LGHDT and CDR2 YNNKEL (reference sequence). The CDR3 spans 17 residues. V shed 0 bases and J shed 0 bases, with 14 bases lying between them. As DNA, the CDR3 is TGTGCCAGCAGCCAAGATCCGGGGCAGATTATGAACACTGAAGCTTTCTTT. Its protein product is CASSQDPGQIMNTEAFF.

This clonotype was seen a handful of times. The V call is TRBV7-7, the J call TRBJ1-5, with 11 bases lining up with TRBD1. Germline CDR1 reads SSHAT; CDR2 reads FNYEAQ (reference sequence). The trim removed 5 bases at V and 5 bases at J, leaving 5 bases unmatched. CDR3 length equals 15 residues. The CDR3 region has the DNA TGTGCCAGCAGCCGGACAGGGGGCGATCATCAGCCCCAGCATTTT. Its protein product is CASSRTGGDHQPQHF.

This clonotype was counted a few times. In DNA form, the CDR3 reads TGCGCCAGCAGCCAAGCTCCACCAGGGGTCGTAGCGGGGAGGGAGCAGTTCTTC. Its translation: CASSQAPPGVVAGREQFF. The rearrangement uses TRBV4-1 and TRBJ2-5, with 8 bases fitting TRBD2. The tail of the sequence fits TRBJ2-1 better, so the J call may be wrong. Germline assignment: CDR1 MGHRA and CDR2 YSYEKL. The CDR3 extends over 18 amino acids.

The chain is built from TRBV5-6 and TRBJ1-3, with D unresolved. The CDR3 is made up of 15 amino acids. CDR1 and CDR2 from the germline V gene are SGHDT and YYEEEE. V dropped 2 bases and J dropped 0 bases, with 9 bases sitting between them. CDR3 in DNA: TGTGCCAGCAGCTTTAAGACATACTCTGGAAACACCATATATTTT. Protein sequence: CASSFKTYSGNTIYF.

This clonotype has at least ten counts. The CDR3 DNA follows: TGTGCCAGCAGCCCGGGACAGGGGGGGTACGAGCAGTACTTC. This gives the protein CASSPGQGGYEQYF. The gene calls are TRBV28 and TRBJ2-7, with TRBD1 identical over 11 bases. J lost 4 bases, V lost 6 bases, and 5 bases had no gene match. The CDR3 loop spans 14 amino acids. Germline lookup yields CDR1 MDHEN and CDR2 SYDVKM. The whole variable domain, filled in from reference TRBV28 and TRBJ2-7, reads DVKVTQSSRYLVKRTGEKVFLECVQDMDHENMFWYRQDPGLGLRLIYFSYDVKMKEKGDIPEGYSVSREKKERFSLILESASTNQTSMYLCASSPGQGGYEQYFGPGTRLTVT.

In its sample, this clonotype was seen a few times. V and J are TRBV19 and TRBJ1-2; perhaps TRBD1 as D (6 bases). CDR1 is LNHDA, CDR2 SQIVND, per germline (reference sequence). Trimming shortened V by 10 bases and J by 2 bases, and 20 bases separated the two germline ends. This CDR3 is built from 15 residues. CDR3 in amino acids: CATQNRVEYNYGYTF. CDR3 nucleotide sequence: TGTGCCACCCAGAACAGGGTTGAGTACAACTATGGCTACACCTTC.

This clonotype was observed many times. The CDR3 loop is CASSAPAGDWQQETQYF. CDR3 DNA: TGTGCCAGCAGCGCACCCGCGGGGGACTGGCAACAAGAGACCCAGTACTTC. The chain has TRBV9 and TRBJ2-5; 7 bases are a match to TRBD2. This CDR3 contains 17 residues. The V segment lost 3 bases and the J segment 2 bases; nucleotides outside the gene matches: 13. Per the germline V gene, CDR1 is SGDLS and CDR2 is YYNGEE.

This clonotype was detected only a few times. The genes are TRBV7-6 and TRBJ1-5, with unresolved D. This CDR3 has 14 residues. Looked up from germline, CDR1 is SGHVS and CDR2 is FNYEAQ. Trimming took off 4 bases at V and 6 bases at J, with 13 bases between the two ends. The CDR3 reads CASSSPGVSQPQHF. The CDR3, as DNA: TGTGCCAGCAGCTCCCCGGGCGTAAGTCAGCCCCAGCATTTT.